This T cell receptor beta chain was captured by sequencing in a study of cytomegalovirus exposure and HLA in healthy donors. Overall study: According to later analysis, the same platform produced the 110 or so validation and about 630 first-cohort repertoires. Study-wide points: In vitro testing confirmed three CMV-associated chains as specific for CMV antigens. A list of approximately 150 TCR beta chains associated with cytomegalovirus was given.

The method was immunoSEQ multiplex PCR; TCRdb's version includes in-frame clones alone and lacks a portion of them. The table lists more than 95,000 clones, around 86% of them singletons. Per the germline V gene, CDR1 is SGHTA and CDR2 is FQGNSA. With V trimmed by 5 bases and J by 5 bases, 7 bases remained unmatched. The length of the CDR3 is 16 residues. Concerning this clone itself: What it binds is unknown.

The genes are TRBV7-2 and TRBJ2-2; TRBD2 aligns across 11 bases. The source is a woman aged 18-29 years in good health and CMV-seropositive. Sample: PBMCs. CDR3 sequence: CASSHPTSGITGELFF. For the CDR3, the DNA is TGTGCCAGCAGCCATCCGACTAGCGGGATTACCGGGGAGCTGTTTTTT.